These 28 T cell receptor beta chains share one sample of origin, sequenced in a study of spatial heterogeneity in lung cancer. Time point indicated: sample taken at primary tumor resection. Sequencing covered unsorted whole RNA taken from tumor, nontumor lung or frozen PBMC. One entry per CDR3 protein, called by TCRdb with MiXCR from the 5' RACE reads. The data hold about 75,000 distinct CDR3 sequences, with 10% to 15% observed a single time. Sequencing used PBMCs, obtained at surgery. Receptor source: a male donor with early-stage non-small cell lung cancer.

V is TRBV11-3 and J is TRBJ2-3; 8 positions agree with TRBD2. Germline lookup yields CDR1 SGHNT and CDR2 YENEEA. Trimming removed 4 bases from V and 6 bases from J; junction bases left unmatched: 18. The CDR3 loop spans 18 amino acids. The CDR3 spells CASSSEGAGGHILDTQYF. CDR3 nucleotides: TGTGCCAGCAGCTCAGAGGGCGCGGGAGGCCATATATTGGATACGCAGTATTTT.

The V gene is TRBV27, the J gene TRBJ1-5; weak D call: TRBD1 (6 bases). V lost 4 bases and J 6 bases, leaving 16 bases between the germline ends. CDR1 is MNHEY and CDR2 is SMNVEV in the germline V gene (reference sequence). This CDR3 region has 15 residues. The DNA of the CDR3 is TGTGCCAGCAGTTCCCGGTTGGGGGCGGGTCAGCCCCAGCATTTT. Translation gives CASSSRLGAGQPQHF.

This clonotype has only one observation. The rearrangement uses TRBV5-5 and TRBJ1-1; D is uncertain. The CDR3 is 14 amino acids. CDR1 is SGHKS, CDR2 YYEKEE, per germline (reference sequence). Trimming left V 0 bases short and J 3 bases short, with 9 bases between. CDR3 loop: CASSLAGSHTEAFF. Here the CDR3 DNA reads TGTGCCAGCAGCTTGGCAGGATCCCACACTGAAGCTTTCTTT. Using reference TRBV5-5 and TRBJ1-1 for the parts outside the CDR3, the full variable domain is DAGVTQSPTHLIKTRGQQVTLRCSPISGHKSVSWYQQVLGQGPQFIFQYYEKEERGRGNFPDRFSARQFPNYSSELNVNALLLGDSALYLCASSLAGSHTEAFFGQGTRLTVV.

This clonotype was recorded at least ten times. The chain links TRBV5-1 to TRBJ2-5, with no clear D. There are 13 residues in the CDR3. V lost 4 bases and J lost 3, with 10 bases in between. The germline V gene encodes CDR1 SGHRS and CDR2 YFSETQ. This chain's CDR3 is CASSLPMEETQYF. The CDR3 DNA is TGCGCCAGCAGCCTACCGATGGAAGAGACCCAGTACTTC.

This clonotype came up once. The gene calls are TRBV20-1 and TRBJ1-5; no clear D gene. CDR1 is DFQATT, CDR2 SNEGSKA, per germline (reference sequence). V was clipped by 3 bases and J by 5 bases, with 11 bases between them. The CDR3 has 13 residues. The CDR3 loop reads CSASTGRDQPQHF. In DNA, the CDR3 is TGCAGTGCTAGTACGGGGAGGGATCAGCCCCAGCATTTT.

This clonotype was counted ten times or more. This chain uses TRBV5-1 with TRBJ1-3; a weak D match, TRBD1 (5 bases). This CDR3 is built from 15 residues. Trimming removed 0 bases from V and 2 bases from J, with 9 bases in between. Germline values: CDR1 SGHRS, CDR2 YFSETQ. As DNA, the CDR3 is TGCGCCAGCAGCTTGGAGGGGAACGCTGGAAACACCATATATTTT. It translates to CASSLEGNAGNTIYF.

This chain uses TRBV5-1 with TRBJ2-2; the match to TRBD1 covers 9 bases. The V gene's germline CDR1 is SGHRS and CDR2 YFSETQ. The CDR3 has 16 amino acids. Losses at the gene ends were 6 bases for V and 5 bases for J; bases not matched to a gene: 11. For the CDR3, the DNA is TGCGCCAGCACCTCCGGCGACAGGGGGAAAACCGGGGAGCTGTTTTTT. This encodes CASTSGDRGKTGELFF.

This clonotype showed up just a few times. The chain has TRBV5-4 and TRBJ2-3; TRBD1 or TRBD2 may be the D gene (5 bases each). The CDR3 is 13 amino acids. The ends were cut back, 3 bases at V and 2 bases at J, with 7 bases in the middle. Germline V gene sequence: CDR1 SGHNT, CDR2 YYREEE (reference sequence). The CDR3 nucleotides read TGTGCCAGCAGCTGGGGGACCACAGATACGCAGTATTTT. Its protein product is CASSWGTTDTQYF.

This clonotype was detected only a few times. The CDR3: CASSQHSDTESYEQYF. The DNA for the CDR3 is TGTGCCAGCAGCCAACACTCCGACACGGAGTCCTACGAGCAGTACTTC. This sequence joins TRBV3-1 and TRBJ2-7; no reliable D call. CDR3 length: 16 residues. V was cut by 2 bases and J by 1 base, with 15 bases left in between. Germline V gene lookup returns CDR1 LGHDT and CDR2 YNNKEL (reference sequence).

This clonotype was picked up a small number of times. The CDR3 sequence: CASSYEARTGPNGYTF. The CDR3 DNA reads TGTGCCAGCAGTTACGAGGCCCGGACAGGGCCCAATGGCTACACCTTC. The chain carries TRBV6-5 and TRBJ1-2; 8 bases align to TRBD1. V lost 2 bases to trimming and J lost 6 bases; unmatched junction nucleotides: 11. CDR1 is MNHEY and CDR2 is SVGAGI in the germline V gene. The CDR3 has 16 amino acids.

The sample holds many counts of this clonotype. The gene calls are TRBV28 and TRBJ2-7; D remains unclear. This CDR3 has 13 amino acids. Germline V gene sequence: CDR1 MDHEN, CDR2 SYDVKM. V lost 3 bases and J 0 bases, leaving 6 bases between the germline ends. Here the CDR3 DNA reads TGTGCCAGCAGTTTTGACATCTCCTACGAGCAGTACTTC. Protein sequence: CASSFDISYEQYF.

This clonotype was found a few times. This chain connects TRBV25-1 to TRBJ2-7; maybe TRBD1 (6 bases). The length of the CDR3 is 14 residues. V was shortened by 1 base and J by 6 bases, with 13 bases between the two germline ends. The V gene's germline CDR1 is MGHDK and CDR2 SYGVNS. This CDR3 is CASSESAGASEQYF. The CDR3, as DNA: TGTGCCAGCAGTGAATCGGCAGGGGCGAGCGAGCAGTACTTC.

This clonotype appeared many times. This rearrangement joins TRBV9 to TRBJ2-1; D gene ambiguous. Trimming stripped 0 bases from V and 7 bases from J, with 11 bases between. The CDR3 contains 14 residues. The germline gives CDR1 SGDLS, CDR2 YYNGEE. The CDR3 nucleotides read TGTGCCAGCAGCGTAGCTGGCACTATGAATGAGCAGTTCTTC. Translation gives CASSVAGTMNEQFF.

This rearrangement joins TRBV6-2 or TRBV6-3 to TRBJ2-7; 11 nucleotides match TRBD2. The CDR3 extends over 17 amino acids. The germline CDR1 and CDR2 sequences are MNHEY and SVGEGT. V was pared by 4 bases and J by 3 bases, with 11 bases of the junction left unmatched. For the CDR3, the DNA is TGTGCCAGCAGTTCCCTAGGATCTCTAGCGGGAGGCTACGAGCAGTACTTC. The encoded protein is CASSSLGSLAGGYEQYF.

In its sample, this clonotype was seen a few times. CDR3 region: CASSSVTGRETQYF. Here the CDR3 DNA reads TGTGCCAGCAGTTCGGTAACAGGAAGGGAGACCCAGTACTTC. This sequence joins TRBV6-5 and TRBJ2-5; weak D call: TRBD1 (5 bases). Trimming took 4 bases from V and 5 from J, leaving 14 bases between them. The CDR3 has 14 residues. Germline CDR1 and CDR2: MNHEY and SVGAGI.

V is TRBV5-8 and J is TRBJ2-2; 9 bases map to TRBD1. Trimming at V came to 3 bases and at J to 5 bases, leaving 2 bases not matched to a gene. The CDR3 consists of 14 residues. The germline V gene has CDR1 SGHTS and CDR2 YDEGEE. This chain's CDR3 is CASSYGTGTGELFF. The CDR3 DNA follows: TGTGCCAGCAGCTATGGGACAGGGACCGGGGAGCTGTTTTTT.

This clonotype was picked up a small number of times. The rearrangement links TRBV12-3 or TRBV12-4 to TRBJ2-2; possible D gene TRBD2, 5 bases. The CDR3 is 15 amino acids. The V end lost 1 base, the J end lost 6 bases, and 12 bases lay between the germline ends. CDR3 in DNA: TGTGCCAGCAGTTTAGTCCGGGATAGGGCCGGGGAGCTGTTTTTT. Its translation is CASSLVRDRAGELFF.

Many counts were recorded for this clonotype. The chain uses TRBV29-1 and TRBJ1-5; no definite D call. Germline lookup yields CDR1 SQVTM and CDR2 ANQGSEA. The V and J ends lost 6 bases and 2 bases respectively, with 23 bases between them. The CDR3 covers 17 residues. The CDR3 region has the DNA TGCAGCGTCGCCGGCCACGAGGGCAGGAAAGGCAATCAGCCCCAGCATTTT. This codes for CSVAGHEGRKGNQPQHF.

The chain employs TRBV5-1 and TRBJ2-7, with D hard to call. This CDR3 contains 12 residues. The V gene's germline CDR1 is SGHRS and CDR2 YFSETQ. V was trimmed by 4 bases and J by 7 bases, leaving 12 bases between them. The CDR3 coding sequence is TGCGCCAGCAGCGGGTTCTTGGGGGAGCAGTACTTC. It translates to CASSGFLGEQYF.

CDR3 loop: CASGVGSYEQYF. The CDR3 nucleotides read TGTGCCAGCGGCGTCGGCTCCTACGAGCAGTACTTC. V is TRBV6-1 and J is TRBJ2-7; unclear D gene. Per the germline V gene, CDR1 is MNHNS and CDR2 is SASEGT. Deletions cut 8 bases from V and 0 bases from J, with 8 bases between. This CDR3 spans 12 amino acids.

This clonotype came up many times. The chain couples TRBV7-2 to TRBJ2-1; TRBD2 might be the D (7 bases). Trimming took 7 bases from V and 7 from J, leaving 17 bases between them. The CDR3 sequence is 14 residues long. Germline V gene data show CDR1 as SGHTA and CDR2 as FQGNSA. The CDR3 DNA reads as TGTGCCAGCACCCCCGCGGGGGCCCGGAATGAGCAGTTCTTC. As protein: CASTPAGARNEQFF.

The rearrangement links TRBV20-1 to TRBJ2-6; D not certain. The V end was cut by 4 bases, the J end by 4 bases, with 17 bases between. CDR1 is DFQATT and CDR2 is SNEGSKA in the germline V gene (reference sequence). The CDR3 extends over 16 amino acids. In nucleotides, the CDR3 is TGCAGTGCTACCGCGGCTCCCGTAGGGGGGGCCAACGTCCTGACTTTC. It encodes CSATAAPVGGANVLTF.

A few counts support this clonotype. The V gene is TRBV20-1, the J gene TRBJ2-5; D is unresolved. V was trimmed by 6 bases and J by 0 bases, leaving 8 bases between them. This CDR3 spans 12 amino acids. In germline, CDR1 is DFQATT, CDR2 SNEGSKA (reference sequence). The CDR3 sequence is CSAGLYQETQYF. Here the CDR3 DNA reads TGCAGTGCCGGTCTGTACCAAGAGACCCAGTACTTC.

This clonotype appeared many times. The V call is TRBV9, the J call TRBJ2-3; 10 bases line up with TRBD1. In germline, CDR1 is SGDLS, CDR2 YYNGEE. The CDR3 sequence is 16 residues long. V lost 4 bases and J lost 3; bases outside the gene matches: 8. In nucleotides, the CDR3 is TGTGCCAGCAGCTCCGGGACAGGGGAGGGAACAGATACGCAGTATTTT. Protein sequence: CASSSGTGEGTDTQYF.

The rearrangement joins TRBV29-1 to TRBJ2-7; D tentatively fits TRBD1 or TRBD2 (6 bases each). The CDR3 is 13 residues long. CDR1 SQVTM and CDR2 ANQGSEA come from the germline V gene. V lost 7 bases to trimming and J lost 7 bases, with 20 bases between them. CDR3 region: CSARDTLTNEQYF. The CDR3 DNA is TGCAGCGCGCGGGACACCCTTACAAATGAGCAGTACTTC.

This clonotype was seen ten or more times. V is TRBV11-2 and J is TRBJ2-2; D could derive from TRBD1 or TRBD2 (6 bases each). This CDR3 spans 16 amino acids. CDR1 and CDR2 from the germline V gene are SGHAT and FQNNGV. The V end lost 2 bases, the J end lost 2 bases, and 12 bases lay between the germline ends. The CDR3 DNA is TGTGCCAGCAGCTTATATGGAGGGACAAACACCGGGGAGCTGTTTTTT. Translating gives CASSLYGGTNTGELFF.

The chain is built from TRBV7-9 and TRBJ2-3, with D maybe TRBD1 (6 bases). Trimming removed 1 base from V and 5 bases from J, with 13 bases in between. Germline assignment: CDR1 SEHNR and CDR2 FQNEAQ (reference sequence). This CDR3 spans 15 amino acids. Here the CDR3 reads CASSLGDNIKDTQYF. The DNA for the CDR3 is TGTGCCAGCAGCTTAGGGGACAATATCAAAGATACGCAGTATTTT.

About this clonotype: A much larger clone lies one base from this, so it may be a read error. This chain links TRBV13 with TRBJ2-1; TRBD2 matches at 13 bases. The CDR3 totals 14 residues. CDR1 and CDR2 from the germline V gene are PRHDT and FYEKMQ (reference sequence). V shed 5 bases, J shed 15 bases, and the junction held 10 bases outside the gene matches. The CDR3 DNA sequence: TGTGCCAGCAGCGACAGACTAGCGGGAGGAGATCGGTTCTTC. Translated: CASSDRLAGGDRFF.